Listed below are T cell receptor beta chains from one sample, sequenced in a study of human T cells and chemical hapten exposure. TCRdb passed the RACE reads through MiXCR, listing each CDR3 protein once. In the table there are under 95,000 distinct CDR3 sequences, about 8.6% of which are singletons. The material sequenced was whole blood. The source of these receptors is a female donor in good health. Some clones in this sample may be carry-over from other donors' samples. Both conserved end residues are part of each CDR3. A D gene is named only where the DNA matches it firmly. Rows may omit the clone size; those that give it use once, few, many or a size class.

j_gene: TRBJ1-1
abundance: few
d_gene: NA
v_gene: TRBV27
CDR3nt: TGTGCCAGCAGTTTTAGTTACAGCCCTGAAGCTTTCTTT
CDR3aa: CASSFSYSPEAFF

j_gene: TRBJ1-3
abundance: NA
d_gene: NA
v_gene: TRBV30
CDR3nt: TGTGCCTGGAGTATGGGTTTTGGGAGAAACACCATATATTTT
CDR3aa: CAWSMGFGRNTIYF

j_gene: TRBJ2-7
abundance: NA
d_gene: TRBD2
v_gene: TRBV18
CDR3nt: TGTGCCAGCTCACCACTTCCGGGAGGACGCCCCTACGAGCAGTACTTC
CDR3aa: CASSPLPGGRPYEQYF

j_gene: TRBJ2-5
abundance: few
d_gene: NA
v_gene: TRBV29-1
CDR3nt: TGCAGCGTTGAAGGTGACAGTTTACAAGAGACCCAGTACTTC
CDR3aa: CSVEGDSLQETQYF

j_gene: TRBJ2-7
abundance: NA
d_gene: NA
v_gene: TRBV30
CDR3nt: TGTGCCTGGAGTGCAGGCTACGAGCAGTACTTC
CDR3aa: CAWSAGYEQYF

j_gene: TRBJ2-7
abundance: NA
d_gene: TRBD2
v_gene: TRBV28
CDR3nt: TGTGCCAGCACCCCTTTTTCGGTTAGCGGGAGGGGCCGTTTGGAGCAGTACTTC
CDR3aa: CASTPFSVSGRGRLEQYF

j_gene: TRBJ2-1
abundance: many
d_gene: NA
v_gene: TRBV20-1
CDR3nt: TGCAGTGCTATCACCCGAGGGGGGGCCCCCCTGTCCTCCTACAATGAGCAGTTCTTC
CDR3aa: CSAITRGGAPLSSYNEQFF

j_gene: TRBJ2-5
abundance: many
d_gene: NA
v_gene: TRBV2
CDR3nt: TGTGCCAGCAGTGAACACAGCGGCCAAGAGACCCAGTACTTC
CDR3aa: CASSEHSGQETQYF

j_gene: TRBJ1-2
abundance: NA
d_gene: NA
v_gene: TRBV27
CDR3nt: TGTGCCAGCAGTAAAGAGGTTAACTATGGCTACACCTTC
CDR3aa: CASSKEVNYGYTF

j_gene: TRBJ2-7
abundance: few
d_gene: NA
v_gene: TRBV6-5
CDR3nt: TGTGCCAGCAGTCGACAGGGAGGGGACTCCTACGAGCAGTACTTC
CDR3aa: CASSRQGGDSYEQYF

j_gene: TRBJ2-5
abundance: many
d_gene: TRBD2
v_gene: TRBV27
CDR3nt: TGTGCCAGCAGTTTACGGGAGGGAGAGACCCAGTACTTC
CDR3aa: CASSLREGETQYF

j_gene: TRBJ2-7
abundance: many
d_gene: NA
v_gene: TRBV18
CDR3nt: TGTGCCAGCTCAGCAACAGGGCCCGAGCAGTACTTC
CDR3aa: CASSATGPEQYF

j_gene: TRBJ2-3
abundance: few
d_gene: TRBD1
v_gene: TRBV25-1
CDR3nt: TGTGCCAGTACGACAGGGGGCGAAGAAGATACGCAGTATTTT
CDR3aa: CASTTGGEEDTQYF